A single sample is the source of the 10 T cell receptor beta chains below, sequenced in a study of shared clonotypes between healthy human individuals. Profiling relied on immunoSEQ multiplex PCR, and the TCRdb table lists in-frame clones only, not all of them. This table holds roughly 120,000 clones, about two thirds found once. The sample taken for sequencing was memory CD8+ T cells sorted from blood. Subset in this sample: CD45RO+ cells pooled with CCR7-negative TemRA cells. These receptor sequences come from a woman aged 30 to 39 in good health.

Comments on this clone: At one of its ends the junction is not consistent with the germline gene, which may arise from a read error. V is TRBV7-2 and J is TRBJ2-1, with 7 nucleotides matching TRBD2. Germline V CDR1 and CDR2: SGHTA, FQGNSA. The length of the CDR3 is 13 residues. The CDR3 nucleotides are TGTGCCAGCAGCTCAGTGGGCGCGGGAGTTTTGGTCTTC. Amino acid sequence: CASSSVGAGVLVF.

This sequence joins TRBV29-1 and TRBJ2-6, with D possibly being TRBD2 (5 bases). Looked up from germline, CDR1 is SQVTM and CDR2 is ANQGSEA. The V gene lost 4 bases and the J gene lost 0 bases, with 19 bases spanning the gap. This CDR3 contains 18 residues. The CDR3 sequence is CSVAPRGSSHSGANVLTF. The CDR3 bases are TGCAGCGTTGCCCCTCGGGGATCTTCACACTCTGGGGCCAACGTCCTGACTTTC.

In this sample, this clone turned up a few times. V and J are TRBV7-9 and TRBJ2-5; a possible D gene is TRBD1 (6 bases). The closer fit of TRBJ2-7 to the DNA end suggests the J call may be wrong. Germline loops: CDR1 SEHNR, CDR2 FQNEAQ (reference sequence). The CDR3 runs to 12 residues. CDR3 in DNA: TGTGCCAGCAGCAGGGGGTCCTACGAGCAGTACTTC. The encoded protein is CASSRGSYEQYF.

The chain joins TRBV4-2 to TRBJ1-5; D is perhaps TRBD1 (6 bases). Deletions cut 7 bases from V and 0 bases from J, with 13 bases between. There are 15 residues in the CDR3. The germline V gene encodes CDR1 LGHNA and CDR2 YNFKEQ. The DNA for the CDR3 is TGTGCCAGCAAGGAAACAGGGCTTAGCAATCAGCCCCAGCATTTT. This translates into CASKETGLSNQPQHF.

The chain has TRBV6-6 and TRBJ2-7, with a tentative D call TRBD1 (6 bases). Trimming pared 6 bases from V and 6 bases from J, leaving 15 bases between. In germline, CDR1 is MNHNY, CDR2 SVGAGI (reference sequence). The CDR3 covers 13 residues. The CDR3 here is CASSGTQGIEQYF. The CDR3 DNA is TGTGCCAGCAGCGGGACCCAGGGGATCGAGCAGTACTTC.

This clone was found a few times. The V and J genes are TRBV10-2 and TRBJ1-2, with 10 bases that match TRBD1. The J segment lost 3 bases and the V segment lost 9 bases, leaving 4 bases of the junction unmatched. From germline, CDR1 is WSHSY and CDR2 SAAADI. The CDR3 loop spans 13 amino acids. CDR3 sequence reads: CASTGTGDYGYTF. The CDR3 nucleotides read TGCGCCAGTACCGGGACAGGGGACTATGGCTACACCTTC.

V and J are TRBV30 and TRBJ1-6; a possible D gene is TRBD1 (5 bases). Germline V gives CDR1 GTSNPN, CDR2 SVGIG (reference sequence). This CDR3 has 14 amino acids. Trimming removed 4 bases from V and 8 bases from J, with 15 bases in between. The CDR3, as DNA: TGTGCCTGGAATGGTCCAGGGTCTTATTCACCCCTCCACTTT. Its translation is CAWNGPGSYSPLHF.

In this sample, this clone turned up once. The V and J genes are TRBV10-3 and TRBJ1-5; TRBD1 aligns across 8 bases. The J segment lost 0 bases and the V segment lost 10 bases, leaving 5 bases of the junction unmatched. CDR1 is ENHRY, CDR2 SYGVKD, per germline. The CDR3 length is 14 residues. CDR3 in amino acids: CATRGPHSNQPQHF. The CDR3 bases are TGTGCCACCAGGGGGCCCCATAGCAATCAGCCCCAGCATTTT.

The rearrangement joins TRBV28 to TRBJ2-4; 12 bases map to TRBD2. V lost 2 bases and J lost 0; bases outside the gene matches: 5. The CDR3 runs 18 residues. From germline, CDR1 is MDHEN and CDR2 SYDVKM. The CDR3 spells CASSLPRTSGIAKNIQYF. The DNA for the CDR3 is TGTGCCAGCAGTTTACCCCGGACTAGCGGGATAGCCAAAAACATTCAGTACTTC.

The V and J genes are TRBV6-6 and TRBJ1-5, with 7 bases fitting TRBD1. Trimming took 6 bases from V and 6 from J; bases not matched to a gene: 11. Germline V gene sequence: CDR1 MNHNY, CDR2 SVGAGI (reference sequence). There are 15 residues in the CDR3. DNA of the CDR3: TGTGCCAGCAGACCGTCACAGGGGACCCTTCAGCCCCAGCATTTT. Encoded protein: CASRPSQGTLQPQHF.